This TCR beta chain was found in a study of blood T cell repertoires in COVID-19. Study overall: Material from acute and convalescent COVID-19 was sourced from the United States, Italy and Spain. The cDNA or gDNA used as material had been derived from T cells, B-cell-depleted T cells, or PBMCs.

From germline, CDR1 is MNHNS and CDR2 SASEGT. The V and J ends lost 2 bases and 6 bases respectively, with 5 bases between them. The CDR3 is 12 amino acids. Clones were sequenced by immunoSEQ multiplex PCR, and TCRdb holds only the in-frame ones, with some missing. The sample holds 99,000 or so clones, around 84% seen once. The TCR comes from a woman older than 75 with acute or convalescent COVID-19. Material for sequencing was peripheral blood. The rearrangement joins TRBV6-1 to TRBJ1-5; D call uncertain. The CDR3 is CASSELLQPQHF. The CDR3 coding sequence is TGTGCCAGCAGTGAACTTCTTCAGCCCCAGCATTTT.